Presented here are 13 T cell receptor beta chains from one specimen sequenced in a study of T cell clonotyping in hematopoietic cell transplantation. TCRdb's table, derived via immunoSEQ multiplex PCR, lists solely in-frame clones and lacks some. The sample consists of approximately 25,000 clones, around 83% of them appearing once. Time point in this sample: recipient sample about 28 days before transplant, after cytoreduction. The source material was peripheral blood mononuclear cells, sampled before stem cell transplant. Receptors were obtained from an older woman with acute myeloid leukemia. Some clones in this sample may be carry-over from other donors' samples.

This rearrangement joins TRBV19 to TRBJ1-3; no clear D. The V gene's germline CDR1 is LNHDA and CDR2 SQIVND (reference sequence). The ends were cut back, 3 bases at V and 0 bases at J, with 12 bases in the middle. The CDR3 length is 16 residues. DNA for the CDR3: TGTGCCAGTAGTATTGCGCAATTAAACTCTGGAAACACCATATATTTT. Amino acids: CASSIAQLNSGNTIYF.

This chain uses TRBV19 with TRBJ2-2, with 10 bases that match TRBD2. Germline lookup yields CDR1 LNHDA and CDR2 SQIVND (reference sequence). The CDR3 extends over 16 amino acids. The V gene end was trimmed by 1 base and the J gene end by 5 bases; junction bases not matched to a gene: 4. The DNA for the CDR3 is TGTGCCAGTAGTATAGGGCTAGCGGGAGAGACCGGGGAGCTGTTTTTT. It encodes CASSIGLAGETGELFF.

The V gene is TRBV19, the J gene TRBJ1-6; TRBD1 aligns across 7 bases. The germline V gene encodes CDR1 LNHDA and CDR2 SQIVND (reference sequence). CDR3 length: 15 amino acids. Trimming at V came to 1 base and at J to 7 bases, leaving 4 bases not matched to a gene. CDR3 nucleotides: TGTGCCAGTAGTATAGGGGAACAGGGGAATTCACCCCTCCACTTT. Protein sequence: CASSIGEQGNSPLHF.

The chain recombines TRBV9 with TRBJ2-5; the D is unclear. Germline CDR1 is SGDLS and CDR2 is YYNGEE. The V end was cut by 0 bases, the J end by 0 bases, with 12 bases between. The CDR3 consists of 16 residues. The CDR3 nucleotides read TGTGCCAGCAGCGTAGGGACCCGTCAGTACCAAGAGACCCAGTACTTC. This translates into CASSVGTRQYQETQYF.

The CDR3 protein is CASSSRGLGNTGELFF. Here the CDR3 DNA reads TGTGCCAGCAGCTCCCGGGGGTTAGGGAACACCGGGGAGCTGTTTTTT. The V and J genes are TRBV21-1 and TRBJ2-2; TRBD2 is the table's D call and was not checked against the DNA. TRBV21-1 corresponds to a pseudogene. The CDR3 extends over 16 amino acids.

The CDR3 DNA is TGTGCCAGCATCCCGGGACTAAGGGTTTCCACCGGGGAGCTGTTTTTT. Its protein is CASIPGLRVSTGELFF. This chain connects TRBV6-6 to TRBJ2-2, with 7 nucleotides matching TRBD2. This CDR3 is 16 amino acids long. Germline V CDR1 and CDR2: MNHNY, SVGAGI (reference sequence). V lost 7 bases to trimming and J lost 4 bases; unmatched junction nucleotides: 12.

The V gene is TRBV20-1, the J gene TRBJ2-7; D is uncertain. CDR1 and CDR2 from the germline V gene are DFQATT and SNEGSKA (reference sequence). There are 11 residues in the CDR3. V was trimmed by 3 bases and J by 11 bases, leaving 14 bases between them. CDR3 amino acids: CSARYDRFEYF. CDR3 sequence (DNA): TGCAGTGCTAGGTATGACCGATTCGAGTACTTC.

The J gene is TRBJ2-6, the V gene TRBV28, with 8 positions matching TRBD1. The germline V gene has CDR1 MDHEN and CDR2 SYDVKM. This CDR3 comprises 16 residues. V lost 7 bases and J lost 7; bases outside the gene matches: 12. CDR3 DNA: TGTGCCAGCACAAGGGACAGGCCCCTTTACGCCAACGTCCTGACTTTC. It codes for CASTRDRPLYANVLTF.

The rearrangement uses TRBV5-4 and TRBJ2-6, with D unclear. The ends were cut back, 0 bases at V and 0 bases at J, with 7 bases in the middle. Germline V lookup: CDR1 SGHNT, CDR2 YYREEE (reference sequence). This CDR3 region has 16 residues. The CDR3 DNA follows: TGTGCCAGCAGCTTGGTAGGGCGCTCTGGGGCCAACGTCCTGACTTTC. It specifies CASSLVGRSGANVLTF.

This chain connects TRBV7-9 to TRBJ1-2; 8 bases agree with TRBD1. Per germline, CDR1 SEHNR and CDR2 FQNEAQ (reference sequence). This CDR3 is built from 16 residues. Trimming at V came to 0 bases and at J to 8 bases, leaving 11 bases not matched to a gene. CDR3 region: CASSLATFQGAWGYTF. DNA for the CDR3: TGTGCCAGCAGCTTAGCAACCTTTCAGGGGGCCTGGGGCTACACCTTC.

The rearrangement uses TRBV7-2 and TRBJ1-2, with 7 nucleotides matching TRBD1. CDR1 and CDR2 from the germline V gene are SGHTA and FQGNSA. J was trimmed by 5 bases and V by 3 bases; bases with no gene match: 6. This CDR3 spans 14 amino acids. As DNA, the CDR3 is TGTGCCAGCAGCTTGGCCACAGGGGAGTATGGCTACACCTTC. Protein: CASSLATGEYGYTF.

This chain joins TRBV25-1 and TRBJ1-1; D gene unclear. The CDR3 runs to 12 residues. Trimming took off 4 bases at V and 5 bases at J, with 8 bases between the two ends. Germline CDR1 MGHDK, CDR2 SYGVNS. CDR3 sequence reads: CASSGRVTEAFF. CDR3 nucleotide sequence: TGTGCCAGCAGTGGGCGGGTGACTGAAGCTTTCTTT.

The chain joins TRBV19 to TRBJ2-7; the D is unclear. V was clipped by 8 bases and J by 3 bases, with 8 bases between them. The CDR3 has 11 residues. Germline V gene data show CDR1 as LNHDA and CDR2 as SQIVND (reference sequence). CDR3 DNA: TGTGCCAGTGGCTTACGCTACGAGCAGTACTTC. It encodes CASGLRYEQYF.